This TCR beta chain was found in a study of shared clonotypes between healthy human individuals. Points from the study as a whole: How much donors shared clonotypes was expected to be affected by sequencing depth.

Subsets obtained from CD4+ cells comprised CD45RA+ naive and CD45RA-negative memory cells. Deep was the level at which the assay was run. Across several immunoSEQ plates, the genomic DNA of each subset was split evenly. Data came from immunoSEQ multiplex PCR; TCRdb stores just in-frame clones and leaves some out. The sample consists of about 230,000 clones, 50% to 80% of them appearing once. A word on this clone: Antigen unknown.

V lost 1 base, J lost 7 bases, and 14 bases lay in between. CDR1 is SNHLY, CDR2 FYNNEI, per germline. The length of the CDR3 is 14 residues. The TCR was taken from a man aged 25 to 40 in good health. The material sequenced was memory CD4+ T cells sorted from blood. Subset reported: CD45RA-negative fraction. V gene TRBV2 combines with J gene TRBJ2-7; weak D call: TRBD1 (6 bases). CDR3 loop: CASSEVLADREQYF. The CDR3 DNA sequence: TGTGCCAGCAGTGAAGTGCTAGCAGACAGGGAGCAGTACTTC. The variable domain in full, completed from reference TRBV2 and TRBJ2-7, reads EPEVTQTPSHQVTQMGQEVILRCVPISNHLYFYWYRQILGQKVEFLVSFYNNEISEKSEIFDDQFSVERPDGSNFTLKIRSTKLEDSAMYFCASSEVLADREQYFGPGTRLTVT.